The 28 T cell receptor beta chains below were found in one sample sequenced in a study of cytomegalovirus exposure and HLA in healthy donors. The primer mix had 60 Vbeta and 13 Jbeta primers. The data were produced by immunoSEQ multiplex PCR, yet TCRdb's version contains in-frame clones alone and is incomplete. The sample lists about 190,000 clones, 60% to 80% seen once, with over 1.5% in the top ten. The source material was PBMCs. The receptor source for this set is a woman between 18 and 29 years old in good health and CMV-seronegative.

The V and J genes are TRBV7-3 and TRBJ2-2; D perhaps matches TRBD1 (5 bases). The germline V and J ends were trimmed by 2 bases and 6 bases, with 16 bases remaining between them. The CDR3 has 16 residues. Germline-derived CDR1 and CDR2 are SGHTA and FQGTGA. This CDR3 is CASSLQSQGRAGELFF. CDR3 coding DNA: TGTGCCAGCAGCTTACAAAGCCAGGGAAGAGCCGGGGAGCTGTTTTTT.

CDR3 DNA: TGTGCCAGCAGTGAAAGGGACAGGGGAATAGGCTACACCTTC. As protein: CASSERDRGIGYTF. The rearrangement uses TRBV25-1 and TRBJ1-2; the match to TRBD1 covers 10 bases. CDR1 and CDR2 (germline): MGHDK, SYGVNS. Trimming cost V 2 bases and J 8 bases; bases outside gene matches: 5. This CDR3 spans 14 amino acids.

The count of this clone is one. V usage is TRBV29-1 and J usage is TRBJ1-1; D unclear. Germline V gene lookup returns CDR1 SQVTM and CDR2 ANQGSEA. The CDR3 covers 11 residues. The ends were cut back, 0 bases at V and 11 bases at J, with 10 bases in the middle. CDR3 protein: CSVEETIRAFF. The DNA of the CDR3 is TGCAGCGTTGAAGAAACTATCCGGGCTTTCTTT.

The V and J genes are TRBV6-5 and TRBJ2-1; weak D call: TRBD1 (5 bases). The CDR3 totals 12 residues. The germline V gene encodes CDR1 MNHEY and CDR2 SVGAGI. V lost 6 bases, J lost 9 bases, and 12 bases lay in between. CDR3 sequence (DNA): TGTGCCAGCAGCCGGACAAGGGGTGAGCAGTTCTTC. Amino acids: CASSRTRGEQFF.

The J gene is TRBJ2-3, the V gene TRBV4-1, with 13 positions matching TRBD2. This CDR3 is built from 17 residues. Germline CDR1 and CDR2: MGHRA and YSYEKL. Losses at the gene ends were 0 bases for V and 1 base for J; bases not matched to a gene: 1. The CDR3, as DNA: TGCGCCAGCAGCCAAGAAGGACTAGCGGGGGGCACAGATACGCAGTATTTT. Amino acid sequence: CASSQEGLAGGTDTQYF.

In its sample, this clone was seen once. CDR3 in DNA: TGTGCCAGCAGTTTAAATATCAGGGGGGATGAAAAACTGTTTTTT. This translates into CASSLNIRGDEKLFF. V gene TRBV28 combines with J gene TRBJ1-4; 7 bases map to TRBD1. Germline V lookup: CDR1 MDHEN, CDR2 SYDVKM. V shed 2 bases and J 6 bases; nucleotides not matched to a gene: 6. This CDR3 is built from 15 residues.

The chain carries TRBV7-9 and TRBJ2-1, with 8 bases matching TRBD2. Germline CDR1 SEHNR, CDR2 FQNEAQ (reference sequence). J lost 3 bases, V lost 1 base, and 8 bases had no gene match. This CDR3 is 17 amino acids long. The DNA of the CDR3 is TGTGCCAGCAGCTTAGAGGGTAGCGGGATGTTCTACAATGAGCAGTTCTTC. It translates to CASSLEGSGMFYNEQFF.

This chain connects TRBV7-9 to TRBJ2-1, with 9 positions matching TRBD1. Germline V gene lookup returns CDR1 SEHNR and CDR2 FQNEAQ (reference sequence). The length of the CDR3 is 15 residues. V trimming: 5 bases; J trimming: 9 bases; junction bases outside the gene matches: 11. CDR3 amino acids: CASSAGWGQGIEQFF. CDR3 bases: TGTGCCAGCAGCGCCGGGTGGGGACAGGGTATTGAGCAGTTCTTC.

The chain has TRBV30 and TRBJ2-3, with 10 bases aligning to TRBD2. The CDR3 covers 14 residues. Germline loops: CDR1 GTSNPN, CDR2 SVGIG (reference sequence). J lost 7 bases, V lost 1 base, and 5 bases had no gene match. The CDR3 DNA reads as TGTGCCTGGAGTGGGACTAGCGGCAGAAATACGCAGTATTTT. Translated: CAWSGTSGRNTQYF.

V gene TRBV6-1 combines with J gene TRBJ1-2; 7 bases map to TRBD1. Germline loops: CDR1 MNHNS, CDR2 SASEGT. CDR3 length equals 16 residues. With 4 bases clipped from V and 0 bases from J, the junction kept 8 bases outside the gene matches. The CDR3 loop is CASSVRDSITNYGYTF. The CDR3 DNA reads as TGTGCCAGCAGTGTCCGGGACAGCATAACTAACTATGGCTACACCTTC.

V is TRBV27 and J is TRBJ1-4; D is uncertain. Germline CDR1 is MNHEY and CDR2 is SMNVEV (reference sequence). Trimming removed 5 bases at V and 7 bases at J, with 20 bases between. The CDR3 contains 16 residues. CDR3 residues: CASSQQYLPGGEKLFF. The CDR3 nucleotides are TGTGCCAGCAGTCAACAATACCTCCCCGGAGGTGAAAAACTGTTTTTT.

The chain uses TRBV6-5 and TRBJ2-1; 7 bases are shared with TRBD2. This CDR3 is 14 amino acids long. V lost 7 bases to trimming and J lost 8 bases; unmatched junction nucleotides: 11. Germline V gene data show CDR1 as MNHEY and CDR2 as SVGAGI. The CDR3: CASKSGGLGYEQFF. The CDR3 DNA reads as TGTGCCAGCAAATCCGGGGGGTTAGGGTATGAGCAGTTCTTC.

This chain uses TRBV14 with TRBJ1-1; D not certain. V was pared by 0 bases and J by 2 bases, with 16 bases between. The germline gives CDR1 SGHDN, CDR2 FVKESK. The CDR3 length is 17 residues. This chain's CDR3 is CASSQDKRESGNTEAFF. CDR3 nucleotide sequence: TGTGCCAGCAGCCAAGATAAGAGGGAGTCGGGAAACACTGAAGCTTTCTTT.

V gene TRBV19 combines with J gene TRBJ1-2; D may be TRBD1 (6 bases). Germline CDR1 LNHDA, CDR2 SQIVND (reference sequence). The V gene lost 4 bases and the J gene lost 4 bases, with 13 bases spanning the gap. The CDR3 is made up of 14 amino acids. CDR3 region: CASSTKTGPYGYTF. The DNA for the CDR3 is TGTGCCAGTAGTACCAAGACAGGCCCCTATGGCTACACCTTC.

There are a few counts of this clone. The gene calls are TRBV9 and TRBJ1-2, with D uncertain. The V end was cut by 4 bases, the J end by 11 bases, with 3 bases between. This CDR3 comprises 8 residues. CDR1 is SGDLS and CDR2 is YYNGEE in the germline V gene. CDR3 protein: CASSPYTF. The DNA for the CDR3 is TGTGCCAGCAGCCCTTACACCTTC.

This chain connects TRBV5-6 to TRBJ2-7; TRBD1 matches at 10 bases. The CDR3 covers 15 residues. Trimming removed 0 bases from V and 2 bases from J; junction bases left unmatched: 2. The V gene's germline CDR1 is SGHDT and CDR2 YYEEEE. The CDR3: CASSLVGQGTYEQYF. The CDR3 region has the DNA TGTGCCAGCAGCTTGGTGGGACAGGGGACCTACGAGCAGTACTTC.

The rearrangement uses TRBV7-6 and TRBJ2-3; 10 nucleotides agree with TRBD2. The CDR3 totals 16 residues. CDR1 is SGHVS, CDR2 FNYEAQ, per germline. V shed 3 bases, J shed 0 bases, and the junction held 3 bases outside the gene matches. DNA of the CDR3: TGTGCCAGCAGCTTCGCGACTAGCGGGAGCACAGATACGCAGTATTTT. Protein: CASSFATSGSTDTQYF.

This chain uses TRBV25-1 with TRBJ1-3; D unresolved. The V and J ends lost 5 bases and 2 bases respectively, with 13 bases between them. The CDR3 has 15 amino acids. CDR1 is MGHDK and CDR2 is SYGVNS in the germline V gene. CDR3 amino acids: CASSPLRRAGNTIYF. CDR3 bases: TGTGCCAGCAGTCCCCTTCGACGGGCTGGAAACACCATATATTTT.

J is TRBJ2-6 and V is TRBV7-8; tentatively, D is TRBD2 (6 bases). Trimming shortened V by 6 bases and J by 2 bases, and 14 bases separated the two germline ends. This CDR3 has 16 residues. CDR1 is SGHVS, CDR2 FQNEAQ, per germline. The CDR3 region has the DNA TGTGCCAGCAGTTCTTTACGGGGGACTGGGGCCAACGTCCTGACTTTC. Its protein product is CASSSLRGTGANVLTF.

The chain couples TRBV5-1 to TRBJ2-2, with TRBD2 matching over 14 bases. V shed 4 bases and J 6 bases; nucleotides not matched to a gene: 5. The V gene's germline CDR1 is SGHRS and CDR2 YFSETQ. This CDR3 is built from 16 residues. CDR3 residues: CASSHPGLAGAGELFF. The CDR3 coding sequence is TGCGCCAGCAGCCACCCGGGACTAGCGGGGGCCGGGGAGCTGTTTTTT.

The CDR3 here is CASSVGPNDEQYF. The CDR3, as DNA: TGTGCCAGCAGCGTTGGTCCTAATGACGAGCAGTACTTC. V and J are TRBV9 and TRBJ2-7; D call uncertain. The CDR3 spans 13 residues. From germline, CDR1 is SGDLS and CDR2 YYNGEE. Between the trimmed V and J ends, which lost 2 bases and 5 bases, there was a span of 11 bases.

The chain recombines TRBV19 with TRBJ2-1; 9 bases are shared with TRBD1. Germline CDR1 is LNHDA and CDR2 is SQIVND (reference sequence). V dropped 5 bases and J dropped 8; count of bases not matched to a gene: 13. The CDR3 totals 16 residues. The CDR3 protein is CASSDIRGQGRDEQFF. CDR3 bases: TGTGCCAGTAGTGACATCAGGGGACAGGGTAGGGATGAGCAGTTCTTC.

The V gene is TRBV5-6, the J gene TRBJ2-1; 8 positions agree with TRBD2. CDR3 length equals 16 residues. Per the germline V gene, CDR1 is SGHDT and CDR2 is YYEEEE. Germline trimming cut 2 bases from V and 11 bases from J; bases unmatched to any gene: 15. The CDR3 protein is CASSFRGGGSIRKQFF. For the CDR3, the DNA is TGTGCCAGCAGCTTCCGGGGCGGGGGGAGTATTCGGAAGCAGTTCTTC.

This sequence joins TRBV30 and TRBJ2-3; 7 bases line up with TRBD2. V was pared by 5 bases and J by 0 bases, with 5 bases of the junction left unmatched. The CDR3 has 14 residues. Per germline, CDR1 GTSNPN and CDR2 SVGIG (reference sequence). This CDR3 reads CAWGGETSTDTQYF. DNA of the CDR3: TGTGCCTGGGGGGGGGAAACTAGCACAGATACGCAGTATTTT.

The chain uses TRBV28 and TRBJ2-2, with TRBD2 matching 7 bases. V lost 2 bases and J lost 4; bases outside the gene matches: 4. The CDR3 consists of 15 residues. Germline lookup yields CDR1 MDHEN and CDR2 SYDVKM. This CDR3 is CASSLAGAFTGELFF. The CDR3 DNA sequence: TGTGCCAGCAGTTTAGCGGGAGCCTTCACCGGGGAGCTGTTTTTT. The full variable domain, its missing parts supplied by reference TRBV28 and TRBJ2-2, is DVKVTQSSRYLVKRTGEKVFLECVQDMDHENMFWYRQDPGLGLRLIYFSYDVKMKEKGDIPEGYSVSREKKERFSLILESASTNQTSMYLCASSLAGAFTGELFFGEGSRLTVL.

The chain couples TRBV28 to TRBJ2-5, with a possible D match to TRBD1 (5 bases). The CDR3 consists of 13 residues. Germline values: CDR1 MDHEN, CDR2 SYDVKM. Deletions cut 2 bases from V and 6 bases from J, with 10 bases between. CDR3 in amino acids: CASSLQGAKTQYF. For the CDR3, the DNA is TGTGCCAGCAGTTTACAGGGCGCGAAGACCCAGTACTTC. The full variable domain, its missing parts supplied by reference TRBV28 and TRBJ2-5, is DVKVTQSSRYLVKRTGEKVFLECVQDMDHENMFWYRQDPGLGLRLIYFSYDVKMKEKGDIPEGYSVSREKKERFSLILESASTNQTSMYLCASSLQGAKTQYFGPGTRLLVL.

CDR3 in DNA: TGTGCCAGCACTATGGGAACCGGGACAGGAGCCTACGAGCAGTACTTC. This sequence encodes CASTMGTGTGAYEQYF. The chain links TRBV2 to TRBJ2-7, with 8 nucleotides matching TRBD1. Germline V gene lookup returns CDR1 SNHLY and CDR2 FYNNEI. The CDR3 extends over 16 amino acids. The trim removed 7 bases at V and 2 bases at J, leaving 13 bases unmatched.

The CDR3 coding sequence is TGCGCCAGCAGCCAATTTGGGACAAAGTATTTT. Translating gives CASSQFGTKYF. The V gene is TRBV4-1, the J gene TRBJ2-3, with D maybe TRBD1 (6 bases). Trimming removed 2 bases from V and 13 bases from J, with 10 bases in between. The germline V gene has CDR1 MGHRA and CDR2 YSYEKL. The CDR3 runs 11 residues.